Below are 5 T cell receptor beta chains sequenced from a single sample in a study of control samples from healthy donors and cancer patients. Assay used: immunoSEQ multiplex PCR; TCRdb lists only in-frame clones, some missing. The sample has 110,000 to 150,000 clones; roughly 89% are singletons. Sequencing was carried out using blood. Receptors originate from a man aged 25 to 40 in good health.

The rearrangement joins TRBV7-9 to TRBJ1-4; D call uncertain. The CDR3 extends over 13 amino acids. V was trimmed by 1 base and J by 12 bases, leaving 12 bases between them. CDR1 is SEHNR, CDR2 FQNEAQ, per germline (reference sequence). The CDR3 DNA sequence: TGTGCCAGCAGCTTAGTAGTATCGGAAGAACTGTTTTTT. Its protein is CASSLVVSEELFF.

The V call is TRBV4-3, the J call TRBJ2-6; D is possibly TRBD1 (5 bases). Germline V gene sequence: CDR1 LGHNA, CDR2 YSLEER. V gave up 0 bases and J gave up 4 bases, with 13 bases separating them. The CDR3 runs 17 residues. For the CDR3, the DNA is TGCGCCAGCAGCCAAGACCAGGGATCGGCCGGGGCCAACGTCCTGACTTTC. Residues: CASSQDQGSAGANVLTF.

This chain connects TRBV5-4 to TRBJ1-1; 7 bases align to TRBD1. CDR3 length equals 15 residues. Germline CDR1 reads SGHNT; CDR2 reads YYREEE (reference sequence). The trim removed 4 bases at V and 2 bases at J, leaving 8 bases unmatched. The CDR3 region is CASSPLTGSNTEAFF. In DNA form, the CDR3 reads TGTGCCAGCAGCCCGCTGACAGGGTCTAACACTGAAGCTTTCTTT.

The chain joins TRBV4-1 to TRBJ1-2; 8 nucleotides match TRBD1. Germline V gene data show CDR1 as MGHRA and CDR2 as YSYEKL. With V trimmed by 3 bases and J by 5 bases, 20 bases remained unmatched. The CDR3 has 19 residues. CDR3 bases: TGCGCCAGCAGCCAGGACGAGACCGCCGGGACAGGAGGGAGGTATGGCTACACCTTC. This codes for CASSQDETAGTGGRYGYTF.

The CDR3 spells CASSSSGASGNTIYF. The DNA of the CDR3 is TGTGCCAGCAGCTCCAGTGGGGCCTCTGGAAACACCATATATTTT. This chain joins TRBV9 and TRBJ1-3, with D possibly matching TRBD1 (5 bases). The CDR3 has 15 amino acids. The germline CDR1 and CDR2 sequences are SGDLS and YYNGEE. V shed 4 bases and J shed 0 bases, with 11 bases lying between them.